These T cell receptor beta chains were read from a single sample in a study of low-dose radiotherapy and immunotherapy resistance in tumors. Via MiXCR, TCRdb re-called the reads, giving one row per CDR3 protein. The sample holds around 69,000 distinct CDR3 sequences, less than 40% seen once. Sequences were derived from PBMCs, sampled before treatment. The receptor source for this set is a female donor with ovarian cancer. Both conserved end residues are part of each CDR3. A D gene is named only where the DNA matches it firmly. Clone size, where shown, is once, few, many, or a class for clones that have expanded.

J	D	V	size	DNA	CDR3
TRBJ2-3	-	TRBV20-1	-	TGCAGTGCTAGAGTAGGGGGATATACGCAGTATTTT	CSARVGGYTQYF
TRBJ2-7	-	TRBV20-1	many	TGCAGTGCTAGCCAGGGGTCGAACGAGCAGTACTTC	CSASQGSNEQYF
TRBJ2-7	-	TRBV24-1	-	TGTGCCACCAGTGATGATTCCCCCTACGAGCAGTACTTC	CATSDDSPYEQYF
TRBJ2-7	-	TRBV28	-	TGTGCCAGCAGTTTCGCGGGGACCTACGAGCATTACTTC	CASSFAGTYEHYF
TRBJ1-2	-	TRBV2	many	TGTGCCAGCAGTGTTGTACAGGGTGGAGGAGGCTACACCTTC	CASSVVQGGGGYTF
TRBJ1-6	-	TRBV5-1	-	TGCGCCAGCAGCCCGGACAGCTCCTATAATTCACCCCTCCACTTT	CASSPDSSYNSPLHF
TRBJ2-3	TRBD2	TRBV4-2	many	TGTGCCAGCAGCCAAGACCAACTAGCGGGGGGACGCACAGATACGCAGTATTTT	CASSQDQLAGGRTDTQYF
TRBJ1-2	-	TRBV20-1	many	TGCAGTGCTAGGGGATCAGGGGTTGGCTACACCTTC	CSARGSGVGYTF
TRBJ1-5	-	TRBV7-2	many	TGTGCCAGCAGCTTCCAGCCTAATCAGCCCCAGCATTTT	CASSFQPNQPQHF
TRBJ1-1	-	TRBV7-9	many	TGTGCCAGCAGCCTAAGGACCTCGAACACTGAAGCTTTCTTT	CASSLRTSNTEAFF
TRBJ2-7	TRBD2	TRBV29-1	many	TGCAGCGTTCTGAAACTAGCGGGGCGCTCCTACGAGCAGTACTTC	CSVLKLAGRSYEQYF
TRBJ1-2	-	TRBV28	-	TGTGCCAGCAGTGGGCAGGGACAATACAGTGCTCGCGGCTACACCTTC	CASSGQGQYSARGYTF
TRBJ2-1	-	TRBV20-1	few	TGCAGTGCGCAGAAGGAAGGCAATGAGCAGTTCTTC	CSAQKEGNEQFF
TRBJ1-3	-	TRBV12-3/TRBV12-4	once	TGTGCCAGCAGTTACAGGGACCCGGGAAACACCATATATTTT	CASSYRDPGNTIYF
TRBJ2-7	TRBD1	TRBV27	few	TGTGCCAGCAGCCCTACTACAGGGGGCGTCGAGCAGTACTTC	CASSPTTGGVEQYF
TRBJ2-7	-	TRBV3-1	many	TGTGCCAGCAGCCAAGGATCGACCTCCTACGAGCAGTACTTC	CASSQGSTSYEQYF
TRBJ2-7	-	TRBV6-8	-	TGTGCCAGCAGTTACTCGAATATGGAGGAGCGCCTCTACGAGCAGTACTTC	CASSYSNMEERLYEQYF
TRBJ1-5	TRBD1	TRBV6-1	many	TGTGCCAGCAGTGAACGGACAGGGGCCCAGCATTTT	CASSERTGAQHF
TRBJ2-5	-	TRBV20-1	-	TGCAGTGCTAGGGGGGACCGCCGGGAGACCCAGTACTTC	CSARGDRRETQYF
TRBJ2-2	TRBD1	TRBV7-3	-	TGTGCCAGCAGCATTGGCTTAGGGACAGGGGGCACCGGGGAGCTGTTTTTT	CASSIGLGTGGTGELFF
TRBJ1-5	-	TRBV7-8	many	TGTGCCAGCAGCCCAGGGGGCAATCAGCCCCAGCATTTT	CASSPGGNQPQHF
TRBJ1-2	-	TRBV29-1	few	TGCAGCGTTGACATTGGTAATGGCTACACCTTC	CSVDIGNGYTF
TRBJ2-6	TRBD1	TRBV7-3	many	TGTGCCAGCAGCTCGCAGGGGGCAGGCGGGGCCAACGTCCTGACTTTC	CASSSQGAGGANVLTF